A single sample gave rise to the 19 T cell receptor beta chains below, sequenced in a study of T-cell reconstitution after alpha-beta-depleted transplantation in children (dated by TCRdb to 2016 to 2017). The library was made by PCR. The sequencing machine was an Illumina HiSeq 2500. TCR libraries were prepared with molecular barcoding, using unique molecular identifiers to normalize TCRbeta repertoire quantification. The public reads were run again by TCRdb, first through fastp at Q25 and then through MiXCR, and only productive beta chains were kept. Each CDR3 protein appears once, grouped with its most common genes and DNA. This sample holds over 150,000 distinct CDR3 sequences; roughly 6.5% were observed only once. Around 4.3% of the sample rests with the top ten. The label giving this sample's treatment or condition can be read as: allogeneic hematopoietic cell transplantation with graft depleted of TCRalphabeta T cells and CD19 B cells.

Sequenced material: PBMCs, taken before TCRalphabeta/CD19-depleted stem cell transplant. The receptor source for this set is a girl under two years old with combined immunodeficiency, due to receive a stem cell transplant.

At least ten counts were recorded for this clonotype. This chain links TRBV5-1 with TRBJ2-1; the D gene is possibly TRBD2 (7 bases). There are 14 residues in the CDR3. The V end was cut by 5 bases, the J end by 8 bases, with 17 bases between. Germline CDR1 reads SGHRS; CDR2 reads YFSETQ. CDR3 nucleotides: TGCGCCAGCAGTCTCCTAGGGGGGGATCATGAGCAGTTCTTC. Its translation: CASSLLGGDHEQFF.

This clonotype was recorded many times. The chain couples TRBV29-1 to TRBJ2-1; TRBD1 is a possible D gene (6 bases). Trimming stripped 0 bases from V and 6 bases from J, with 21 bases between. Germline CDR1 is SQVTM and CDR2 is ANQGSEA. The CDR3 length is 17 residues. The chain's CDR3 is CSVEDPKTGLQPNEQFF. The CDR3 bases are TGCAGCGTTGAAGATCCCAAGACAGGTTTACAGCCCAATGAGCAGTTCTTC.

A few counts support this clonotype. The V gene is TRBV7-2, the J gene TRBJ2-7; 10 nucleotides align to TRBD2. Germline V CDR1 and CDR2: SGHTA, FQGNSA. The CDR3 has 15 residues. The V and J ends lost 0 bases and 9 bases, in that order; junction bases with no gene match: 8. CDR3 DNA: TGTGCCAGCAGCTTAGCTAGCGGGGGGCTTTGGGGGCAGTACTTC. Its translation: CASSLASGGLWGQYF.

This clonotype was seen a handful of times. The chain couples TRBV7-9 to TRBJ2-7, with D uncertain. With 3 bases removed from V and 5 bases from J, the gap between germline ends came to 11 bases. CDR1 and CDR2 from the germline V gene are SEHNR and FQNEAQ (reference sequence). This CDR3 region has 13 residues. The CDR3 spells CASSFPGYHEQYF. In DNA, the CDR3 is TGTGCCAGCAGCTTTCCCGGTTATCACGAGCAGTACTTC.

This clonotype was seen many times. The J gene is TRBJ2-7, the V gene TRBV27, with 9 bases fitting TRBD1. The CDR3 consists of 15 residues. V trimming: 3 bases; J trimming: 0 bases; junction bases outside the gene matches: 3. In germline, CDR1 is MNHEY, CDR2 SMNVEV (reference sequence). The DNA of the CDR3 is TGTGCCAGCAGTTTCGGGACAGGGAGCTCCTACGAGCAGTACTTC. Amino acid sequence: CASSFGTGSSYEQYF.

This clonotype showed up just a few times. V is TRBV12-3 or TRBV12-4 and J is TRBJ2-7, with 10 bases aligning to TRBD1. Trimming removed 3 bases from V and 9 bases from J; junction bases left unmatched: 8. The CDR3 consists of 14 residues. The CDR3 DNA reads TGTGCCAGCAGTTTCGAGGGACAGGGGTCGGGGCAGTACTTC. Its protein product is CASSFEGQGSGQYF.

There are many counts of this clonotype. The CDR3 bases are TGTGCCAGCAGCTTAGCGGGTAGGGCTTATAGCAATCAGCCCCAGCATTTT. Its translation: CASSLAGRAYSNQPQHF. J is TRBJ1-5 and V is TRBV7-8; D is ambiguous. Trimming removed 0 bases at V and 0 bases at J, with 12 bases between. CDR1 and CDR2 from the germline V gene are SGHVS and FQNEAQ. CDR3 length: 17 residues.

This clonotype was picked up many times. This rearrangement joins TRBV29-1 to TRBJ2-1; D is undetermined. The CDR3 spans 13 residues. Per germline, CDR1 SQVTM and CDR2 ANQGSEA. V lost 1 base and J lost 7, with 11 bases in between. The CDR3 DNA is TGCAGCGTTGAAGTATTATGGGGAAATGAGCAGTTCTTC. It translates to CSVEVLWGNEQFF.

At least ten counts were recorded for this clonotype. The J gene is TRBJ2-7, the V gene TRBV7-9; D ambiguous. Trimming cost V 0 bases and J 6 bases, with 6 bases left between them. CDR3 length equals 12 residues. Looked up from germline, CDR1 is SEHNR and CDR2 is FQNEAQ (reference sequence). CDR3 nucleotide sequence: TGTGCCAGCAGCTTAGCCGGCCGCGAGCAGTACTTC. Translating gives CASSLAGREQYF.

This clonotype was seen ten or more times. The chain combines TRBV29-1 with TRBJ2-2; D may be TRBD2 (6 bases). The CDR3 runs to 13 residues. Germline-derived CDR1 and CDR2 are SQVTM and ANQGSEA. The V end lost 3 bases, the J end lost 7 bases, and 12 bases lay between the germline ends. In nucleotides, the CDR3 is TGCAGCGTTGAGGCAGGGAGGCACGGGGAGCTGTTTTTT. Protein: CSVEAGRHGELFF.

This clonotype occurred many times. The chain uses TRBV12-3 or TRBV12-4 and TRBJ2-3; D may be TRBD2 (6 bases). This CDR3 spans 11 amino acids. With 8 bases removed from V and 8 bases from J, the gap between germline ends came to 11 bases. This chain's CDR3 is CASVGGPTQYF. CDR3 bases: TGTGCCAGCGTGGGGGGACCTACGCAGTATTTT.

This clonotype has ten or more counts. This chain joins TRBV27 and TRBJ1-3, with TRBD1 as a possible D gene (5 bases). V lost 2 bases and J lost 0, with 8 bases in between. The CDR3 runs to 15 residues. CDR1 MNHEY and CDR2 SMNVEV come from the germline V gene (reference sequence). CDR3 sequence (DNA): TGTGCCAGCAGTTTACTGGGGGACTCTGGAAACACCATATATTTT. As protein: CASSLLGDSGNTIYF.

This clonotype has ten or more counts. The CDR3 DNA reads TGTGCCAGCAGCTTATGGGGGGCCTCTTGGACAGTGAACACTGAAGCTTTCTTT. Its translation: CASSLWGASWTVNTEAFF. This chain joins TRBV5-5 and TRBJ1-1; a possible D gene is TRBD1 (6 bases). V was shortened by 2 bases and J by 0 bases, with 20 bases between the two germline ends. The CDR3 covers 18 residues. CDR1 SGHKS and CDR2 YYEKEE come from the germline V gene (reference sequence).

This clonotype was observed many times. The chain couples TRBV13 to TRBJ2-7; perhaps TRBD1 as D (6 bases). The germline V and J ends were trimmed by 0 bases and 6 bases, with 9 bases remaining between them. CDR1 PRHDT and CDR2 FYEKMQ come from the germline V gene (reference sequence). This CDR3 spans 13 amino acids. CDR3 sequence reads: CASSLGDRIEQYF. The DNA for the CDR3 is TGTGCCAGCAGCTTAGGGGACAGAATCGAGCAGTACTTC. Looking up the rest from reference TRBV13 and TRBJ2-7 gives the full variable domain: AAGVIQSPRHLIKEKRETATLKCYPIPRHDTVYWYQQGPGQDPQFLISFYEKMQSDKGSIPDRFSAQQFSDYHSELNMSSLELGDSALYFCASSLGDRIEQYFGPGTRLTVT.

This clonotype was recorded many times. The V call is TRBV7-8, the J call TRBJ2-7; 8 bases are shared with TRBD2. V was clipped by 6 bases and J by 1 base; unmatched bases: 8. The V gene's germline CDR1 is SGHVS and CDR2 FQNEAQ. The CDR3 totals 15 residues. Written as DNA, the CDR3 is TGTGCCAGCAGTCCTCCGGGACTAGTATCCTACGAGCAGTACTTC. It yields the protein CASSPPGLVSYEQYF.

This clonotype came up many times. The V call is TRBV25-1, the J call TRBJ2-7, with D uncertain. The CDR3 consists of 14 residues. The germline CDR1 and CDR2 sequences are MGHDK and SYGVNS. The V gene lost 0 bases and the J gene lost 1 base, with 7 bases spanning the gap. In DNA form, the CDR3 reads TGTGCCAGCAGTGAATATAACGAGTCCTACGAGCAGTACTTC. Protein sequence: CASSEYNESYEQYF.

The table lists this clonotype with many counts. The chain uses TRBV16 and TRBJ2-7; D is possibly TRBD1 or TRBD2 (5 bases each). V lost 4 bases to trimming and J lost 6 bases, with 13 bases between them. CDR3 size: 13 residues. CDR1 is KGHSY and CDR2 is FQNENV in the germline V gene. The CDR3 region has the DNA TGTGCCAGCAGCCGCGAGGGGTGGGGCGAGCAGTACTTC. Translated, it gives CASSREGWGEQYF.

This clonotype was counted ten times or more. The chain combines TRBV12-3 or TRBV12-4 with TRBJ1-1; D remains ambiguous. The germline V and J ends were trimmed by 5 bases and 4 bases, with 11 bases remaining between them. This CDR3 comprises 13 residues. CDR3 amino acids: CASSASRGTEAFF. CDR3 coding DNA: TGTGCCAGCAGTGCAAGCCGGGGCACTGAAGCTTTCTTT.

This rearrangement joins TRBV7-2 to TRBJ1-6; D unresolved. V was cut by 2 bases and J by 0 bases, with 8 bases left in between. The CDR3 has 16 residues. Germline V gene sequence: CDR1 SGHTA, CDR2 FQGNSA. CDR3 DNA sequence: TGTGCCAGCAGCTTATGGGAAACCTCCTATAATTCACCCCTCCACTTT. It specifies CASSLWETSYNSPLHF.